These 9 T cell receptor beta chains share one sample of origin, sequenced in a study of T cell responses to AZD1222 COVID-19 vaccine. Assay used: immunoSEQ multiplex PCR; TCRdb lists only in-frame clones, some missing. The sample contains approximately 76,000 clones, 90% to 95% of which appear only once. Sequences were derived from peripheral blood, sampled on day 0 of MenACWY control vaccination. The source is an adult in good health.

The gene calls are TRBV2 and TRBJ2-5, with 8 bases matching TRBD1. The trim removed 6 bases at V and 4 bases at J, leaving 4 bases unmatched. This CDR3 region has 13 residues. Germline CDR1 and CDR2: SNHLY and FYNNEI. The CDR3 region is CASRRTGLETQYF. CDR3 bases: TGTGCCAGCAGGCGGACAGGGCTAGAGACCCAGTACTTC.

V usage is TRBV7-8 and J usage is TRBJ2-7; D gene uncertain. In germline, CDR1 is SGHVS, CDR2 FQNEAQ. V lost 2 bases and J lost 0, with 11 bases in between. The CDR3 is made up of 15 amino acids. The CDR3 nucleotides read TGTGCCAGCAGCTTATCGGATGACGTCTCCTACGAGCAGTACTTC. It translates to CASSLSDDVSYEQYF. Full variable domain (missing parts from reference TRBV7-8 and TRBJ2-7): GAGVSQSPRYKVAKRGQDVALRCDPISGHVSLFWYQQALGQGPEFLTYFQNEAQLDKSGLPSDRFFAERPEGSVSTLKIQRTQQEDSAVYLCASSLSDDVSYEQYFGPGTRLTVT.

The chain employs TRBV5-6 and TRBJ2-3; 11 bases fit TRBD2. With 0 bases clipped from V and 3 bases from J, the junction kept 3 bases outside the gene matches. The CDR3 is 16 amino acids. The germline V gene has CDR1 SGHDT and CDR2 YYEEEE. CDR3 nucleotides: TGTGCCAGCAGCTTGGCGACTAGCGGGGTGACAGATACGCAGTATTTT. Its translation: CASSLATSGVTDTQYF. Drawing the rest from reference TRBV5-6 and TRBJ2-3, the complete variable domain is DAGVTQSPTHLIKTRGQQVTLRCSPKSGHDTVSWYQQALGQGPQFIFQYYEEEERQRGNFPDRFSGHQFPNYSSELNVNALLLGDSALYLCASSLATSGVTDTQYFGPGTRLTVL.

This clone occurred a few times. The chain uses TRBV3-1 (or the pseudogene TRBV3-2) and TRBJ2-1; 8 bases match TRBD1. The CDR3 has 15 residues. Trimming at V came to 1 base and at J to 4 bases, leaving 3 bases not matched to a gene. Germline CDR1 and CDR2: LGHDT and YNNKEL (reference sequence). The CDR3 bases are TGTGCCAGCAGCCAAGGGACAGGGCCTTACAATGAGCAGTTCTTC. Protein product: CASSQGTGPYNEQFF.

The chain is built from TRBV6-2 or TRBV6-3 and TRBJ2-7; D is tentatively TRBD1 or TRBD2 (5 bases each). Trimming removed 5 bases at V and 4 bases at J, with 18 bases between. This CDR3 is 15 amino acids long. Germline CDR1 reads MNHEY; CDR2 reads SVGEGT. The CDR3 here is CASSAGTALGYEQYF. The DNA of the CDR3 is TGTGCCAGCAGTGCTGGGACGGCCCTGGGATACGAGCAGTACTTC.

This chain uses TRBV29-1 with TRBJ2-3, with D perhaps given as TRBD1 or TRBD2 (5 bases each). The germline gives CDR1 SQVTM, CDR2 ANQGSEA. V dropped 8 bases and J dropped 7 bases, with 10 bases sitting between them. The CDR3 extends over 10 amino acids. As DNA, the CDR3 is TGCAGCACATGGGGGAATACGCAGTATTTT. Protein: CSTWGNTQYF.

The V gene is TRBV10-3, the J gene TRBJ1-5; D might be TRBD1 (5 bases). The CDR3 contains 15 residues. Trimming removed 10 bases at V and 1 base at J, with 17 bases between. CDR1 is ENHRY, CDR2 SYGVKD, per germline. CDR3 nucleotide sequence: TGTGCCACCGTCGGCGGGGGAAACAGCAATCAGCCCCAGCATTTT. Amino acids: CATVGGGNSNQPQHF.

In DNA, the CDR3 is TGTGCCTGGAGTGGGTACCGAGGGAATGAGCAGTTCTTC. Protein product: CAWSGYRGNEQFF. This sequence joins TRBV30 and TRBJ2-1; possible D gene TRBD2, 5 bases. The germline V gene encodes CDR1 GTSNPN and CDR2 SVGIG (reference sequence). This CDR3 has 13 amino acids. Trimming removed 1 base from V and 7 bases from J, with 11 bases in between.

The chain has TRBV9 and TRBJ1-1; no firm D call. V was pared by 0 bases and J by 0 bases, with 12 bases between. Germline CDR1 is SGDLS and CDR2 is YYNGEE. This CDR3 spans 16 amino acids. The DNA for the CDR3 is TGTGCCAGCAGCGTAGCTACCACGAGCATGAACACTGAAGCTTTCTTT. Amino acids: CASSVATTSMNTEAFF.